This TCR beta chain emerged from a study (dated by TCRdb to the mid-2010s). About the study as a whole: The study set out to test whether tumor-infiltrating Tregs in breast cancer get recruited from blood Tregs or are instead converted in situ from other CD4+ T cell subsets.

Results and caveats for the whole study, not just this receptor: Rather than covering whole repertoires, validation in the larger cohort was restricted to a single TCR beta V-J rearrangement. The greatest overlap of tumor-infiltrating Treg TCR alpha and beta sequences was observed with tumor naive CD4+ T cells, followed by blood naive CD4+ T cells. The TCR gene usage of tumor memory CD4+ T cells clustered together with blood and lymph node memory CD4+ cells and with lymph node naive CD4+ cells.

Cells that were CD4+CD25+CD127-/low were isolated as Tregs. Tregs, naive and memory CD4+ T cells from tumor, blood and ipsilateral draining lymph nodes of roughly 5 breast cancer patients underwent full-length TCR alpha and beta sequencing. Tumor tissue and lymph nodes obtained from ipsilateral axillary dissection were perfused with PBS, minced and then digested with collagenase I and hyaluronidase. Ficoll density gradient centrifugation was used to isolate mononuclear cells from lymph nodes or from approximately 50 ml of peripheral blood. A purity exceeding 90% was confirmed by FACS for the sorted cell populations. Comment on this clonotype: The clone's antigen remains unknown. No per-base quality is available; no much larger clone lies one base away.

V is pruned by 2 bases and J by 3 bases, leaving 7 bases of the junction without a gene match. The germline V gene supplies CDR1 MGHRA and CDR2 YSYEKL. Counted from cysteine to phenylalanine, this CDR3 has 15 amino acids. This entry keeps only the CDR3 DNA: 45 bases, framed from base 1. Full-length TCR variable regions were amplified by 5' RACE PCR with constant-region reverse primers, and semi-nested PCR with Nested Universal Primer A was subsequently performed. The ReliaPrep RNA Cell Miniprep System was used to extract total RNA, which was then reverse transcribed into 5'RACE-ready cDNA with the SMARTer RACE 5'/3' Kit. Multiplex adaptors were used to barcode the full-length TCR alpha and beta libraries, which were then sequenced on an Illumina MiSeq. Per the original workflow: For each of nine subset-tissue groups, sequencing data from the five patients were combined, and the groups were compared by unsupervised clustering of TCR gene usage. The Morisita-Horn index, with shared sequences weighted by their contribution to each repertoire, was used to calculate repertoire similarity. The public reads were quality trimmed at Q25 with fastp and then assembled into clones with MiXCR by TCRdb, keeping productive beta chains. Merged by CDR3 protein, the rows form single entries marked with the most common genes and DNA. Here the V and J calls rest on TCRdb's processing, not on the authors' analysis. In this sample the table shows about 10,000 distinct CDR3 sequences, under 50% of which occur a single time. The ten largest clonotypes hold around 3% of the sample.

This clonotype originated in a female donor with breast cancer. This chain is built from TRBV4-1 and TRBJ2-7; TRBD1 fits 7 bases in the junction. Source material: Tregs sorted from a lymph node. The DNA sequence follows: TGCGCCAGCAGCCAAAAGACAGGGCCGGGCTACGAGCAGTACTTC. This is translated as CASSQKTGPGYEQYF.